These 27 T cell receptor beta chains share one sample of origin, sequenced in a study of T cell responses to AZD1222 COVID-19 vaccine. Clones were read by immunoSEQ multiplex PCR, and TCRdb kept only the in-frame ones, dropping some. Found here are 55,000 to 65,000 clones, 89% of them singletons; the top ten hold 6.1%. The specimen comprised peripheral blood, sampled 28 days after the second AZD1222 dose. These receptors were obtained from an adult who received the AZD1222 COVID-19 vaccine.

The CDR3, as DNA: TGTGCCAGTAGTCTACAGGGGTCTGAAGCTTTCTTT. It translates to CASSLQGSEAFF. The gene calls are TRBV19 and TRBJ1-1; 7 bases align to TRBD1. V shed 5 bases and J 6 bases; nucleotides not matched to a gene: 3. Germline V gives CDR1 LNHDA, CDR2 SQIVND (reference sequence). The CDR3 extends over 12 amino acids. The full variable domain, rest sourced from reference TRBV19 and TRBJ1-1, is DGGITQSPKYLFRKEGQNVTLSCEQNLNHDAMYWYRQDPGQGLRLIYYSQIVNDFQKGDIAEGYSVSREKKESFPLTVTSAQKNPTAFYLCASSLQGSEAFFGQGTRLTVV.

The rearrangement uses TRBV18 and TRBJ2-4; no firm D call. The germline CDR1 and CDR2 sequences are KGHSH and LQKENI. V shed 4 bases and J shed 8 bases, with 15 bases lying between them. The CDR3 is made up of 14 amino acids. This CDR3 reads CASSLRPAPDIQYF. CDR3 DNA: TGTGCCAGCTCACTCCGACCCGCTCCGGACATTCAGTACTTC.

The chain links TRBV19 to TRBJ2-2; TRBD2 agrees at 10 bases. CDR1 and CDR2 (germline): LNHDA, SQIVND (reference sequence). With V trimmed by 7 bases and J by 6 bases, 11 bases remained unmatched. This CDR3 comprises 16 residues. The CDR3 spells CASKMGLAGVPGELFF. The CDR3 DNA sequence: TGTGCCAGTAAAATGGGTCTAGCGGGAGTACCCGGGGAGCTGTTTTTT.

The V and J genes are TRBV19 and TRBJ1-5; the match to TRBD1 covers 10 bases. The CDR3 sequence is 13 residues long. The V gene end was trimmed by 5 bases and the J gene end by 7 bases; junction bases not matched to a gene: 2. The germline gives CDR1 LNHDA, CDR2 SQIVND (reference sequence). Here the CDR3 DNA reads TGTGCCAGTAGTGGGACAGGGGCGCAGCCCCAGCATTTT. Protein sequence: CASSGTGAQPQHF. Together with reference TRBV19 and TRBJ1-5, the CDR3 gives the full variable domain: DGGITQSPKYLFRKEGQNVTLSCEQNLNHDAMYWYRQDPGQGLRLIYYSQIVNDFQKGDIAEGYSVSREKKESFPLTVTSAQKNPTAFYLCASSGTGAQPQHFGDGTRLSIL.

The CDR3 DNA is TGCACCAGCAGCCAAGTCGGACTAGCGGGGGGCCTATCCAATGAGCAGTTCTTC. As protein: CTSSQVGLAGGLSNEQFF. The rearrangement links TRBV1 to TRBJ2-1; TRBD2 is taken as the D call from the table, unchecked against the DNA. TRBV1 is marked as a pseudogene. CDR3 length equals 18 residues.

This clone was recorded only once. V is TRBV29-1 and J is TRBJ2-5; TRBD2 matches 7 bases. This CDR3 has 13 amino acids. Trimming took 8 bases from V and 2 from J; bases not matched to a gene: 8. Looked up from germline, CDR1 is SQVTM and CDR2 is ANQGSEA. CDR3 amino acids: CSLWGGLQETQYF. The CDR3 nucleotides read TGCAGCCTTTGGGGGGGACTGCAAGAGACCCAGTACTTC.

CDR3 amino acids: CASSQGERELFF. The CDR3 coding sequence is TGTGCCAGCAGCCAAGGGGAGAGGGAGCTGTTTTTT. This chain links TRBV4-2 with TRBJ2-2; D might be TRBD2 (5 bases). The CDR3 is 12 amino acids. Trimming left V 1 base short and J 9 bases short, with 6 bases between. Per germline, CDR1 LGHNA and CDR2 YNFKEQ.

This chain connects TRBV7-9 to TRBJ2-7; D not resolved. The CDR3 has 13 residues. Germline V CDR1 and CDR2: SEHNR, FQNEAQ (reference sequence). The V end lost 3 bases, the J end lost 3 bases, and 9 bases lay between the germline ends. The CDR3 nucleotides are TGTGCCAGCAGCTTGGGCCCCGACTACGAGCAGTACTTC. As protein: CASSLGPDYEQYF.

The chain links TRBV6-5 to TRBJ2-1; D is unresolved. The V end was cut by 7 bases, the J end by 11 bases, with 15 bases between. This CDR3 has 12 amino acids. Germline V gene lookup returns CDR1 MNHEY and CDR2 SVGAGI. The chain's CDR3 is CASTPRRAQQFF. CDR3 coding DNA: TGTGCCAGCACCCCCCGCCGGGCCCAGCAGTTCTTC.

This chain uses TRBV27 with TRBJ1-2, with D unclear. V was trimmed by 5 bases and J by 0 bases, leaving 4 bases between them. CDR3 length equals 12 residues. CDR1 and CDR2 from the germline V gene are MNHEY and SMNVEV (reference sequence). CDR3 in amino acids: CASSTANYGYTF. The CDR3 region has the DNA TGTGCCAGCAGTACAGCTAACTATGGCTACACCTTC.

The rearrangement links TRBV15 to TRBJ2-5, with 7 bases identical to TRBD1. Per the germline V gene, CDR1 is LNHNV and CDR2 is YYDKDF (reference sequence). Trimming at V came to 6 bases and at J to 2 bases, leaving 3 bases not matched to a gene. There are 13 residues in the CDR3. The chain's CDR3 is CATSLDRQETQYF. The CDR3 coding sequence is TGTGCCACCAGTCTGGACAGGCAAGAGACCCAGTACTTC.

CDR3 sequence (DNA): TGTGCCAGCAGTTACGGGGACAGGGGACGCACAGATACGCAGTATTTT. Its protein product is CASSYGDRGRTDTQYF. This chain connects TRBV6-5 to TRBJ2-3; 10 bases agree with TRBD1. With V trimmed by 2 bases and J by 1 base, 3 bases remained unmatched. This CDR3 is built from 16 residues. Germline assignment: CDR1 MNHEY and CDR2 SVGAGI.

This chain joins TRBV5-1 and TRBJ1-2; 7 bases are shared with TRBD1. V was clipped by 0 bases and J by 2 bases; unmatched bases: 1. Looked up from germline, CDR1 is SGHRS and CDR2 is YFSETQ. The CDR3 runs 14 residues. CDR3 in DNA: TGCGCCAGCAGCTTGGAGGGACAGAACTATGGCTACACCTTC. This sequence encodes CASSLEGQNYGYTF.

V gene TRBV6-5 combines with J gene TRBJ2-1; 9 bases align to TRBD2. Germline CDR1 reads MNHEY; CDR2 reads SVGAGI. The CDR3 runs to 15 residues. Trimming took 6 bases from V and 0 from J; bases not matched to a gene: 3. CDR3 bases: TGTGCCAGCAGCCTGACTAGCGGCTCCTACAATGAGCAGTTCTTC. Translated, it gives CASSLTSGSYNEQFF.

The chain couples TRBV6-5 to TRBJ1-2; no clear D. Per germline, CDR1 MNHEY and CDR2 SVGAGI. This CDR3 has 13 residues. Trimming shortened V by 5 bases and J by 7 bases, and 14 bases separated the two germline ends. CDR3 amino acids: CASSRTESSGYTF. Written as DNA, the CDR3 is TGTGCCAGCAGTCGTACAGAATCCTCTGGCTACACCTTC.

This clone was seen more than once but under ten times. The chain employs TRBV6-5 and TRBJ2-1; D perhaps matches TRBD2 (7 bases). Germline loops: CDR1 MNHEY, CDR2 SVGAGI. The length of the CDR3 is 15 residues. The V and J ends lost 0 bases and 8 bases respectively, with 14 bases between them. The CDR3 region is CASSYSPGGSYEQFF. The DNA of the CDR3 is TGTGCCAGCAGTTACTCTCCGGGGGGCAGCTATGAGCAGTTCTTC.

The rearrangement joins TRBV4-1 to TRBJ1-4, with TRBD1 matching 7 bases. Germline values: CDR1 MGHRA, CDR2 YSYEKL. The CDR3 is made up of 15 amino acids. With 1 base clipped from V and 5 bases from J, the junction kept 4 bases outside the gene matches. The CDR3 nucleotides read TGCGCCAGCAGCCAAGTACAGGGGTTCAATGAAAAACTGTTTTTT. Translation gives CASSQVQGFNEKLFF.

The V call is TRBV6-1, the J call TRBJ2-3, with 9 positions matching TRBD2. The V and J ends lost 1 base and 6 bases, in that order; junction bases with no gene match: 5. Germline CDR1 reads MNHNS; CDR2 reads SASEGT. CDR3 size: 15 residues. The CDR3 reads CASSEVSGGPDTQYF. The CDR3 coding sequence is TGTGCCAGCAGTGAAGTCAGCGGGGGGCCGGATACGCAGTATTTT.

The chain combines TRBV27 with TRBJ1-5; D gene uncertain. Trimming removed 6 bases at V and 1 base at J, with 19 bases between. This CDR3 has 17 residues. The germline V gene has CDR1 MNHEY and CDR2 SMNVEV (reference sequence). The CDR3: CASRLTSGLLSNQPQHF. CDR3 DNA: TGTGCCAGCAGATTAACCAGTGGGCTTTTAAGCAATCAGCCCCAGCATTTT.

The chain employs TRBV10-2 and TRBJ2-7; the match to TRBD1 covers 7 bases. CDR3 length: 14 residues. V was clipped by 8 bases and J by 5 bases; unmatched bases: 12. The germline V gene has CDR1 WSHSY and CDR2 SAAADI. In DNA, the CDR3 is TGCGCCAGCCGTTCTAGGACAGGCACCAACGAGCAGTACTTC. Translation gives CASRSRTGTNEQYF.

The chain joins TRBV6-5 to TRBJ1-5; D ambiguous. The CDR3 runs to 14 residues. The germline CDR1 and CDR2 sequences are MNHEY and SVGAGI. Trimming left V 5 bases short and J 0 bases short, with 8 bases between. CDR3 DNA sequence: TGTGCCAGCAGTAGGGCCGATAGCAATCAGCCCCAGCATTTT. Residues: CASSRADSNQPQHF.

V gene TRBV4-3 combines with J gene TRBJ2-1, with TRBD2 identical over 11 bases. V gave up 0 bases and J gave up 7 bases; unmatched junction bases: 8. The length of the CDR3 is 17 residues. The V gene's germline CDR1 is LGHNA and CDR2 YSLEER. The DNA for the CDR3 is TGCGCCAGCAGCCAAGATTCCCGGCTAGCGGGAGGAAATGAGCAGTTCTTC. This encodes CASSQDSRLAGGNEQFF.

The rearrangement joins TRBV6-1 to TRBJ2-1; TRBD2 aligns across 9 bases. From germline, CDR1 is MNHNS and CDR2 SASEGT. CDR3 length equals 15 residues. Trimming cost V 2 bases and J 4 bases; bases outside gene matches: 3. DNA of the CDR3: TGTGCCAGCAGTGAAAATAGCGGGGGATACAATGAGCAGTTCTTC. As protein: CASSENSGGYNEQFF.

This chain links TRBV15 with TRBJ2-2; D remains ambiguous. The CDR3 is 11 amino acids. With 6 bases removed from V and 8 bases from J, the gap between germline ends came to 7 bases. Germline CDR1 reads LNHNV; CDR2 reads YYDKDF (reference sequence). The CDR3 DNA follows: TGTGCCACCAGTGTAGAGGGGGAGCTGTTTTTT. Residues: CATSVEGELFF.

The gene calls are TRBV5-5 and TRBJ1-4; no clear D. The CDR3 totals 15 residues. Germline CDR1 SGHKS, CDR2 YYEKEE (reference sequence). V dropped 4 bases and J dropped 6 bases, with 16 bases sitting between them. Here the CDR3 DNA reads TGTGCCAGCAGCGTAAGAGCCTGGTGGGATGAAAAACTGTTTTTT. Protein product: CASSVRAWWDEKLFF. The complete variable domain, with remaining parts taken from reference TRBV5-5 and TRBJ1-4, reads DAGVTQSPTHLIKTRGQQVTLRCSPISGHKSVSWYQQVLGQGPQFIFQYYEKEERGRGNFPDRFSARQFPNYSSELNVNALLLGDSALYLCASSVRAWWDEKLFFGSGTQLSVL.

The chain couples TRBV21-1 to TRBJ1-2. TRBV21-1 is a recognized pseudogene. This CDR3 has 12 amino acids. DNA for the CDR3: TGTGCCAGCGACGGACGGGGTTCTGGCTACACCTTC. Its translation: CASDGRGSGYTF.

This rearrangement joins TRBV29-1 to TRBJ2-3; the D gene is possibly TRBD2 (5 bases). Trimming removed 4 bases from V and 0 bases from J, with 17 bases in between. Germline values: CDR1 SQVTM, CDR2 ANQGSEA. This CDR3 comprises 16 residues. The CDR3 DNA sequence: TGCAGCGTTGCCCACCCCGGACTCTTTAGCACAGATACGCAGTATTTT. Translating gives CSVAHPGLFSTDTQYF.